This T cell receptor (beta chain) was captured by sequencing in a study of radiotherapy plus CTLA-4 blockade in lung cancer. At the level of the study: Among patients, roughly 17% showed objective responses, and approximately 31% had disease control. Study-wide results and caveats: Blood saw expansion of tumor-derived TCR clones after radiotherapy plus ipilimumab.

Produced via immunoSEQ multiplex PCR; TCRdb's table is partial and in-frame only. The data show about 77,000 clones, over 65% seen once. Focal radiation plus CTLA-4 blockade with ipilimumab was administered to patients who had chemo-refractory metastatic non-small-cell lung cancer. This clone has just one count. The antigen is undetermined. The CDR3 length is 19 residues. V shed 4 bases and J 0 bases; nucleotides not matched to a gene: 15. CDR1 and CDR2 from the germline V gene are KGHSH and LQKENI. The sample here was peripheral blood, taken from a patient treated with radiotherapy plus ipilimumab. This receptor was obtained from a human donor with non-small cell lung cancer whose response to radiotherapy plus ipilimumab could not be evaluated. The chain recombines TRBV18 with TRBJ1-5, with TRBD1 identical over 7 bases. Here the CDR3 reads CASSRGGDSKTYSNQPQHF. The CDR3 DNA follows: TGTGCCAGCTCACGAGGAGGGGACAGTAAGACTTATAGCAATCAGCCCCAGCATTTT.